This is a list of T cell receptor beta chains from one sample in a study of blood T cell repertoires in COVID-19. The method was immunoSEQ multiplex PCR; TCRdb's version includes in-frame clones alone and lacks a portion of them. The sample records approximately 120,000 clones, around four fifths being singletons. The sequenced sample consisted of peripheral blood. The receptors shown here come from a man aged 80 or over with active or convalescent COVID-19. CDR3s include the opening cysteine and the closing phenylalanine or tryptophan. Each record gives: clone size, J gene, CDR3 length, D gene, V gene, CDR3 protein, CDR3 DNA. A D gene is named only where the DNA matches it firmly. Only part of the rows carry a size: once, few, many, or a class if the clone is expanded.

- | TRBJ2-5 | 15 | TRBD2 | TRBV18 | CASSLRSGGQETQYF | TGTGCCAGCTCACTCCGTAGCGGGGGGCAAGAGACCCAGTACTTC
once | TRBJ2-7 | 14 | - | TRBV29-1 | CSVYGEGTAGEQYF | TGCAGCGTATATGGAGAGGGGACTGCGGGGGAGCAGTACTTC
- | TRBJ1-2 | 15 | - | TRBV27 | CASRPITDSNYGYTF | TGTGCCAGCAGACCTATTACGGACAGCAACTATGGCTACACCTTC
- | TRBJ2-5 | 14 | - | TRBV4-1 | CASSQALTEETQYF | TGCGCCAGCAGCCAAGCACTAACGGAAGAGACCCAGTACTTC
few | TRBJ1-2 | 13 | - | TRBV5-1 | CASSSGQNNGYTF | TGCGCCAGCAGCTCCGGACAGAATAATGGCTACACCTTC
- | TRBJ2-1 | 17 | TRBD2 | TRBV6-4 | CASSDSPGGGTYNEQFF | TGTGCCAGCAGTGACTCGCCTGGCGGGGGGACATACAATGAGCAGTTCTTC
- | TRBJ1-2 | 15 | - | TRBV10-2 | CASNSGTKNLEGYTF | TGCGCCAGCAATTCCGGGACAAAGAACCTCGAGGGCTACACCTTC
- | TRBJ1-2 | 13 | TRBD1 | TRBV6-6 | CASSPQGDYGYTF | TGTGCCAGCAGTCCCCAGGGGGACTATGGCTACACCTTC
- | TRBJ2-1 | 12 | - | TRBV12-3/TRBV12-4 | CATLRRYNEQFF | TGTGCCACCTTGAGGCGGTACAATGAGCAGTTCTTC
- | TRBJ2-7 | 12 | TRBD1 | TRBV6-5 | CATGQGGYEQYF | TGTGCCACTGGACAGGGTGGCTACGAGCAGTACTTC
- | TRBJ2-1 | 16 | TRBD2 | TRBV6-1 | CASSESLAGGVGEQFF | TGTGCCAGCAGTGAATCACTAGCGGGGGGGGTCGGTGAGCAGTTCTTC
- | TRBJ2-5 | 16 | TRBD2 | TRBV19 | CASSIDGGRGQETQYF | TGTGCCAGTAGTATAGATGGTGGGAGGGGTCAAGAGACCCAGTACTTC
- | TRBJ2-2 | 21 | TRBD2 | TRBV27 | CASSFIPPGLAGGPHTGELFF | TGTGCCAGCAGTTTCATCCCGCCGGGACTAGCGGGGGGGCCGCATACCGGGGAGCTGTTTTTT
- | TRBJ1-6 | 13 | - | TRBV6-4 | CASSAIRNSPLHF | TGTGCCAGCAGTGCCATCCGGAATTCACCCCTCCACTTT
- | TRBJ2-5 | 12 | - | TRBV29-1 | CSVGGTQETQYF | TGCAGCGTTGGAGGGACTCAAGAGACCCAGTACTTC
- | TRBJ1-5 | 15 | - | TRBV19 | CASSKGRYGNQPQHF | TGTGCCAGTAGTAAGGGGAGGTATGGCAATCAGCCCCAGCATTTT
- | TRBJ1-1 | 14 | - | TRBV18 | CASSPPGGAKEAFF | TGTGCCAGCTCACCCCCCGGGGGGGCAAAGGAAGCTTTCTTT
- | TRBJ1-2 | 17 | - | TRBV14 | CASSQPSLWTANYGYTF | TGTGCCAGCAGCCAACCCTCTTTATGGACAGCTAACTATGGCTACACCTTC
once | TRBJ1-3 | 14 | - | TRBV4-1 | CASSQGQPGNTIYF | TGCGCCAGCAGCCAGGGGCAACCTGGAAACACCATATATTTT
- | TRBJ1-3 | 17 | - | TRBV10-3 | CAISESGRVFSGNTIYF | TGTGCCATCAGTGAGTCCGGCAGGGTATTCTCTGGAAACACCATATATTTT
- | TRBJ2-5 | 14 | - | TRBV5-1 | CASSALQGRETQYF | TGCGCCAGCAGCGCCTTACAGGGGAGGGAGACCCAGTACTTC
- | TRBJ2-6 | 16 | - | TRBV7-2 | CASSLNLAPGANVLTF | TGTGCCAGCAGCTTAAATTTGGCCCCCGGGGCCAACGTCCTGACTTTC
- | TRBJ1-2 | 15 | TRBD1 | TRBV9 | CASSVGGRGDYGYTF | TGTGCCAGCAGCGTAGGCGGCAGGGGGGACTATGGCTACACCTTC
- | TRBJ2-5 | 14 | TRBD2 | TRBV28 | CASSRAGPGETQYF | TGTGCCAGCAGCAGAGCGGGGCCCGGGGAGACCCAGTACTTC
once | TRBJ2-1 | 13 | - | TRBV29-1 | CSVDGGVHNEQFF | TGCAGCGTTGATGGCGGGGTGCACAATGAGCAGTTCTTC
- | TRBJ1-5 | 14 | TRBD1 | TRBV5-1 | CASSAGTGNQPQHF | TGCGCCAGCAGCGCCGGGACAGGGAATCAGCCCCAGCATTTT
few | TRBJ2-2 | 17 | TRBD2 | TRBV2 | CASRGLAGGPNTGELFF | TGTGCCAGCAGGGGACTAGCGGGGGGACCGAACACCGGGGAGCTGTTTTTT
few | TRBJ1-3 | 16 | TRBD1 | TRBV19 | CASSVPQGASGNTIYF | TGTGCCAGTAGTGTTCCACAGGGGGCCTCTGGAAACACCATATATTTT
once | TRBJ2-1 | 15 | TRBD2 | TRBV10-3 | CAISVRGGCYNEQFF | TGTGCCATCAGTGTCCGGGGGGGCTGTTACAATGAGCAGTTCTTC
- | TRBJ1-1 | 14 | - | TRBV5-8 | CASSLGAGLAEAFF | TGTGCCAGCAGCTTGGGGGCGGGGCTGGCTGAAGCTTTCTTT
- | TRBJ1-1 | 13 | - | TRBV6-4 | CATRGSVNTEAFF | TGTGCCACCCGGGGTTCCGTTAACACTGAAGCTTTCTTT
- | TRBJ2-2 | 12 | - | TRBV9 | CASSVPGGELFF | TGTGCCAGCAGCGTTCCCGGGGGGGAGCTGTTTTTT
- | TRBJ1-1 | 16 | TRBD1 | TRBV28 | CASSLPGVTGHTEAFF | TGTGCCAGCAGTTTACCCGGGGTGACAGGGCACACTGAAGCTTTCTTT
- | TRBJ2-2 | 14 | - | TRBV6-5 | CASRLTGNTGELFF | TGTGCCAGCAGACTGACAGGGAACACCGGGGAGCTGTTTTTT
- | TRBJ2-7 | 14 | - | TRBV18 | CASSPSPDSSEQYF | TGTGCCAGCTCACCTTCGCCGGACTCATCCGAACAGTACTTC
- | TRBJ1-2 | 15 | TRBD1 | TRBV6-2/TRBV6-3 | CASSAPGQGNYGYTF | TGTGCCAGCAGTGCTCCGGGACAGGGGAACTATGGCTACACCTTC
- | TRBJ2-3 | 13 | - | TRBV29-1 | CSARGQNTDTQYF | TGCAGCGCTAGAGGACAGAACACAGATACGCAGTATTTT
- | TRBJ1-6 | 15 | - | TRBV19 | CASSIGQVIRSPLHF | TGTGCCAGTAGTATAGGACAGGTGATTCGTTCACCCCTCCACTTT
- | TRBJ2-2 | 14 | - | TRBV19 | CASSIQSNTGELFF | TGTGCCAGTAGTATTCAATCGAACACCGGGGAGCTGTTTTTT
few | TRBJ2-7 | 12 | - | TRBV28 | CASSSSRRGQYF | TGTGCCAGCAGTTCATCTCGGAGGGGGCAGTACTTC
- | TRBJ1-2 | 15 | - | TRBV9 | CASSVISTGSYGYTF | TGTGCCAGCAGCGTAATCTCTACAGGGAGCTATGGCTACACCTTC
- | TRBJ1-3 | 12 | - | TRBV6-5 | CASSSTGNTIYF | TGTGCCAGCAGTTCAACAGGAAACACCATATATTTT
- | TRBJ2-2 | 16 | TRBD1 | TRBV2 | CASRNGQGLNTGELFF | TGTGCCAGCAGAAACGGACAGGGGTTAAACACCGGGGAGCTGTTTTTT
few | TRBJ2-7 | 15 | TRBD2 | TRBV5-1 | CASSLAGGLFYEQYF | TGCGCCAGCAGCTTAGCGGGGGGCCTCTTCTACGAGCAGTACTTC
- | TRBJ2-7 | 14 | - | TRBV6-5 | CASSYSGQLYEQYF | TGTGCCAGCAGTTACTCCGGACAGCTTTACGAGCAGTACTTC
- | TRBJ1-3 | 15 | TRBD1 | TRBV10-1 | CASRDRNWSGNTIYF | TGCGCCAGCAGGGACAGGAACTGGTCTGGAAACACCATATATTTT
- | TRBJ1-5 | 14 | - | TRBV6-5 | CASSYRQGNQPQHF | TGTGCCAGCAGTTATAGACAGGGCAATCAGCCCCAGCATTTT
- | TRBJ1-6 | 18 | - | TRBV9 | CASSGGRDTSNHNSPLHF | TGTGCCAGCAGCGGCGGCCGGGACACTTCCAACCATAATTCACCCCTCCACTTT
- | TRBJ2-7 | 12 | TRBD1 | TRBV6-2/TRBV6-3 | CASSYGTGMEYF | TGTGCCAGCAGTTACGGGACAGGGATGGAGTACTTC
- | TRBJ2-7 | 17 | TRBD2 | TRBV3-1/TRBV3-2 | CASSQIRLAGVSYEQYF | TGTGCCAGCAGCCAAATAAGACTAGCGGGGGTCTCCTACGAGCAGTACTTC
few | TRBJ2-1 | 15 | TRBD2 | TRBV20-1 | CSASDGGSSYNEQFF | TGCAGTGCTAGTGACGGGGGGAGCTCCTACAATGAGCAGTTCTTC
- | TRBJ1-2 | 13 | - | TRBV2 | CASSLGESYGYTF | TGTGCCAGCAGCTTAGGGGAATCGTATGGCTACACCTTC
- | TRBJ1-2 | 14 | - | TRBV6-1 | CASSEGTVNYGYTF | TGTGCCAGCAGTGAAGGCACAGTCAACTATGGCTACACCTTC
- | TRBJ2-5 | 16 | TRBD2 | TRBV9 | CASSPWASGGQETQYF | TGTGCCAGCAGCCCGTGGGCTAGCGGGGGTCAGGAGACCCAGTACTTC
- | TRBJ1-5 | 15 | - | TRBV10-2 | CASSEKGWSNQPQHF | TGCGCCAGCAGTGAGAAGGGGTGGAGCAATCAGCCCCAGCATTTT
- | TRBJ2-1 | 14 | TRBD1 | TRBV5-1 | CASSLGGQNNEQFF | TGCGCCAGCAGCTTAGGGGGACAGAACAATGAGCAGTTCTTC